The clone carrying this T cell receptor beta chain was seen once. These data belong to a study of blood T cell repertoires in COVID-19. Overall study: PBMCs, B-cell-depleted T cells, or T cells were the source of the cDNA or gDNA that made up the material.

For recovered donors of Cohort 3, there were two negative PCRs, clearance, or symptom resolution. As originally analysed: Estimation of nucleated cell counts was performed using reference gene primer amplification. Assay used: immunoSEQ multiplex PCR; TCRdb lists only in-frame clones, some missing. The DNA was the basis for D and trimming; V, J and clone size are from that table. The sample holds roughly 250,000 clones, around 87% seen once. Sequenced: PBMCs or T cells enriched from blood (not recorded which). This receptor was obtained from a woman in her fifties or sixties who had recovered from COVID-19.

CDR3 in amino acids: CASSFSSRTWVQYF. The CDR3, as DNA: TGTGCCAGCAGTTTTTCGTCCCGGACTTGGGTGCAGTACTTC. V usage is TRBV27 and J usage is TRBJ2-7; D is possibly TRBD2 (5 bases). The CDR3 contains 14 residues. Trimming took 3 bases from V and 9 from J, leaving 18 bases between them. Germline V gene data show CDR1 as MNHEY and CDR2 as SMNVEV (reference sequence).